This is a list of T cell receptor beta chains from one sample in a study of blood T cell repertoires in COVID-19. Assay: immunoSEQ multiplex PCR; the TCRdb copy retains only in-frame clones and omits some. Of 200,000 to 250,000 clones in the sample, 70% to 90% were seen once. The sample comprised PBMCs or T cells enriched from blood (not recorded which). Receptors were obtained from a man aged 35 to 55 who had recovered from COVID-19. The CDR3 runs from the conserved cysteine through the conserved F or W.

CDR3: CSVEGATNYGYTF
length: 13
V: TRBV29-1
J: TRBJ1-2

CDR3: CASSTLREKPWNTEAFF
length: 17
V: TRBV19
J: TRBJ1-1

CDR3: CASSLRENQPQHF
length: 13
V: TRBV27
J: TRBJ1-5

CDR3: CASSRGLAGGGTGELFF
length: 17
V: TRBV6-6
J: TRBJ2-2

CDR3: CAWSVQPTVLSTEAFF
length: 16
V: TRBV30
J: TRBJ1-1

CDR3: CASSPTGTLWNEQFF
length: 15
V: TRBV6-5
J: TRBJ2-1

CDR3: CASGASNRGMSYGYTF
length: 16
V: TRBV3-1/TRBV3-2
J: TRBJ1-2

CDR3: CASSLVGDRAHEQYF
length: 15
V: TRBV5-1
J: TRBJ2-7

CDR3: CAWSGATDTQYF
length: 12
V: TRBV30
J: TRBJ2-3

CDR3: CASSLASDSTPTDTQYF
length: 17
V: TRBV11-1
J: TRBJ2-3